Detailed here is one T cell receptor beta chain. Researchers ran the PCR with 60 Vbeta and 13 Jbeta primers. The assay was immunoSEQ multiplex PCR, and TCRdb's table has in-frame clones only and misses some. Among approximately 150,000 clones listed, around 79% were seen once. The entry originates in a study of cytomegalovirus exposure and HLA in healthy donors. Background on the study: Findings of an earlier analysis included roughly 110 million unique TCR beta sequences from 190 million or so T cells.

The V gene's germline CDR1 is SGHNT and CDR2 YYREEE (reference sequence). The CDR3 loop spans 14 amino acids. Deletions cut 4 bases from V and 0 bases from J, with 8 bases between. What was sequenced was PBMCs. The V call is TRBV5-4, the J call TRBJ2-1, with D possibly being TRBD1 (6 bases). The sequence was collected from a man aged 50 to 60 in good health and CMV-seropositive. Here the CDR3 reads CASSLDSSYNEQFF. For the CDR3, the DNA is TGTGCCAGCAGCCTGGACAGCTCCTACAATGAGCAGTTCTTC.